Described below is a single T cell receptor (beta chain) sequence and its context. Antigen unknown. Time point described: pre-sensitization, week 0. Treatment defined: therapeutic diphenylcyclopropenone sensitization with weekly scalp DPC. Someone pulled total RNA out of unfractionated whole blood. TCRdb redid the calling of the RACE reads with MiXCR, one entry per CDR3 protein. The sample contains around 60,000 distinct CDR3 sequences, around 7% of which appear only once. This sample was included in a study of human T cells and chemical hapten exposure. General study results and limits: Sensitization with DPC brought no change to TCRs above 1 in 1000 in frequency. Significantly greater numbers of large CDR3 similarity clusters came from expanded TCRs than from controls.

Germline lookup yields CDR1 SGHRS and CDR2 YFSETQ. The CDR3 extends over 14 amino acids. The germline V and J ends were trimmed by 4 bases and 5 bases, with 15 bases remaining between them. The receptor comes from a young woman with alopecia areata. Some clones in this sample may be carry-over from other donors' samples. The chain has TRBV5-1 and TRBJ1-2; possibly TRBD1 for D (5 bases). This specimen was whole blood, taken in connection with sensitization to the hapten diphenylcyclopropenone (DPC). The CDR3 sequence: CASSPGDGSYGYTF. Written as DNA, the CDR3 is TGCGCCAGCAGCCCCGGGGACGGCTCTTATGGCTACACCTTC. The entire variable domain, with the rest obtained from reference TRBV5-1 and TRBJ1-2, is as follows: KAGVTQTPRYLIKTRGQQVTLSCSPISGHRSVSWYQQTPGQGLQFLFEYFSETQRNKGNFPGRFSGRQFSNSRSEMNVSTLELGDSALYLCASSPGDGSYGYTFGSGTRLTVV.